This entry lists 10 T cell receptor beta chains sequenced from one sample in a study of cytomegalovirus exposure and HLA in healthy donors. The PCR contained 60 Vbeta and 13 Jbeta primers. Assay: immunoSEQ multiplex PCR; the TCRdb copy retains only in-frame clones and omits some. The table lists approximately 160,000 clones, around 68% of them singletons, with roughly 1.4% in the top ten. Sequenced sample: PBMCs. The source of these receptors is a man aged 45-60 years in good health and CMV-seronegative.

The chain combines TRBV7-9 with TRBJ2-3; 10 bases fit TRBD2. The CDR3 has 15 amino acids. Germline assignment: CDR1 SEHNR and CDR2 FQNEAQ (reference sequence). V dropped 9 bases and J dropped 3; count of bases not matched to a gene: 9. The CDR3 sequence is CASSERGGPTDTQYF. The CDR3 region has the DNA TGTGCCAGTAGTGAGCGGGGGGGCCCGACAGATACGCAGTATTTT.

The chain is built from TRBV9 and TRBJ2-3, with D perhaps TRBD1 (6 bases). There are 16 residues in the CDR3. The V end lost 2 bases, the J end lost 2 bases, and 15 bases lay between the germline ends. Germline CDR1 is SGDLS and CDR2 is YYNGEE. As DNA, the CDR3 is TGTGCCAGCAGCGTTTTTCGGGACACCCTCACAGATACGCAGTATTTT. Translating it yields CASSVFRDTLTDTQYF.

The CDR3 nucleotides are TGCGCCAGCAGCTCTCCCCCGACAGGGTGGGGGACTAACACTGAAGCTTTCTTT. Amino acids: CASSSPPTGWGTNTEAFF. The gene calls are TRBV5-1 and TRBJ1-1; 7 bases fit TRBD1. J gave up 2 bases and V 3 bases, and 16 bases lay outside the gene matches. The CDR3 contains 18 residues. Germline V gene data show CDR1 as SGHRS and CDR2 as YFSETQ.

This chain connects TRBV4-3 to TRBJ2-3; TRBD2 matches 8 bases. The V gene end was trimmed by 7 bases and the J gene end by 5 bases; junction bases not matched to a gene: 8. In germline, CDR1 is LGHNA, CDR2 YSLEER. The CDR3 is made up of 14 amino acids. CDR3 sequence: CASKPGLVVDTQYF. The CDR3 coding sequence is TGCGCCAGCAAGCCGGGACTAGTCGTAGATACGCAGTATTTT.

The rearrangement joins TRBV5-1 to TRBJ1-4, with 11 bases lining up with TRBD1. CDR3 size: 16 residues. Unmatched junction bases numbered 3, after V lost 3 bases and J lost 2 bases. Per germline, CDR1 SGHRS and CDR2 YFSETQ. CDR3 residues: CASSYGQGATNEKLFF. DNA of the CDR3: TGCGCCAGCAGCTATGGACAGGGGGCCACTAATGAAAAACTGTTTTTT.

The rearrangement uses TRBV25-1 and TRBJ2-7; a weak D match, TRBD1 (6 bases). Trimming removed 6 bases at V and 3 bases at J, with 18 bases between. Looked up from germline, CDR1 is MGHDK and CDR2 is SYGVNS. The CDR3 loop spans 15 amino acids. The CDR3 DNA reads TGTGCCAGCAGCTTGACAGGAGGCTATTACTACGAGCAGTACTTC. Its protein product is CASSLTGGYYYEQYF.

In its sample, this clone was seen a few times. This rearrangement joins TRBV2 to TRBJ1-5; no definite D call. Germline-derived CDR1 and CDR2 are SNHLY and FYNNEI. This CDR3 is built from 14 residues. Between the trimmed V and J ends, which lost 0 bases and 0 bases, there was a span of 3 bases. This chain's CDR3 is CASSEAYSNQPQHF. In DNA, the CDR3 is TGTGCCAGCAGTGAAGCGTATAGCAATCAGCCCCAGCATTTT.

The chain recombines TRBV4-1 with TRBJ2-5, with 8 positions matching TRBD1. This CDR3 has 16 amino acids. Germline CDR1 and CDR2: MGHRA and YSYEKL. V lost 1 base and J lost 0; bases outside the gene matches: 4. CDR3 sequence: CASSQGDRQYQETQYF. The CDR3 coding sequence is TGCGCCAGCAGCCAAGGGGACAGGCAGTACCAAGAGACCCAGTACTTC.

The CDR3 DNA reads TGTGCCAGCAGCTTTGGGGCAGCTAATAGCAATCAGCCCCAGCATTTT. Its translation is CASSFGAANSNQPQHF. The chain carries TRBV5-6 and TRBJ1-5; possible D gene TRBD1, 5 bases. Per germline, CDR1 SGHDT and CDR2 YYEEEE. The CDR3 totals 16 residues. V was trimmed by 2 bases and J by 0 bases, leaving 12 bases between them.

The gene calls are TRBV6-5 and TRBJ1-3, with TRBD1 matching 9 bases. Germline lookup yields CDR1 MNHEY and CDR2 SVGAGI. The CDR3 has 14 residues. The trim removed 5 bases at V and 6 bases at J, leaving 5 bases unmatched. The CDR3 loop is CASSQTGGANTIYF. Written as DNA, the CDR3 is TGTGCCAGCAGTCAGACAGGGGGGGCAAACACCATATATTTT.